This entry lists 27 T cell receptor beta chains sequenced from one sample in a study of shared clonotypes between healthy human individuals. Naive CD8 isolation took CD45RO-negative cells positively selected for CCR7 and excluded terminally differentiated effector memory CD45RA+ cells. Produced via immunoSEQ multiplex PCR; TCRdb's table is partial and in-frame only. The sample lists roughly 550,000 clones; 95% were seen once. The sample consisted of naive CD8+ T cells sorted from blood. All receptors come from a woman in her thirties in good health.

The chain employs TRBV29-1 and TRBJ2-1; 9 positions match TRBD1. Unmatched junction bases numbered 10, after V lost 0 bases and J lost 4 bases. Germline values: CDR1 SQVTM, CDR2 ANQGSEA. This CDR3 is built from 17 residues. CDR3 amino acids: CSVEDTGTGILYNEQFF. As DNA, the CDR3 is TGCAGCGTTGAAGATACGGGGACAGGGATACTGTACAATGAGCAGTTCTTC.

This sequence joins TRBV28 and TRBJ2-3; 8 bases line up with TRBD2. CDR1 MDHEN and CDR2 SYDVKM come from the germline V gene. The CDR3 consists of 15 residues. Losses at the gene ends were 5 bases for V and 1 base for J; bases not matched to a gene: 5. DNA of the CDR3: TGTGCCAGCAGTGCGTGGCGGGAGGGCACAGATACGCAGTATTTT. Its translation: CASSAWREGTDTQYF.

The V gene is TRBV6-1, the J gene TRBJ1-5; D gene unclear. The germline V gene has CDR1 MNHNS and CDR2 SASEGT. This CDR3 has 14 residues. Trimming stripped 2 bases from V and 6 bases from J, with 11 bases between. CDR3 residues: CASSEWWGGQPQHF. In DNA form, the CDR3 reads TGTGCCAGCAGTGAATGGTGGGGAGGTCAGCCCCAGCATTTT.

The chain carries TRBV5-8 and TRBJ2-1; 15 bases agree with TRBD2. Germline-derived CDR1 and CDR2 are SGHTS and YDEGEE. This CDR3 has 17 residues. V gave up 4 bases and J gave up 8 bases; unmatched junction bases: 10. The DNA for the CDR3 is TGTGCCAGCAGCACCGGGACTAGCGGGGGGACGACGGATGAGCAGTTCTTC. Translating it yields CASSTGTSGGTTDEQFF.

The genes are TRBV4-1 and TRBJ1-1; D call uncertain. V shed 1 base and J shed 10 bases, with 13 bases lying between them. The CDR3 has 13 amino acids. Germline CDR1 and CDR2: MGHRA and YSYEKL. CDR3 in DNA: TGCGCCAGCAGCCAAGGGGGATCCGGTGGAGCTTTCTTT. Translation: CASSQGGSGGAFF.

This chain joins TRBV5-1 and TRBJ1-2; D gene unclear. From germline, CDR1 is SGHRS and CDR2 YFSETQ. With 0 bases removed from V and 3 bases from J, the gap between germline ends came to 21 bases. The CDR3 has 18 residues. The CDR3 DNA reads TGCGCCAGCAGCTTGGCCCCGGCCGAACGGGTAGATCACTATGGCTACACCTTC. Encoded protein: CASSLAPAERVDHYGYTF.

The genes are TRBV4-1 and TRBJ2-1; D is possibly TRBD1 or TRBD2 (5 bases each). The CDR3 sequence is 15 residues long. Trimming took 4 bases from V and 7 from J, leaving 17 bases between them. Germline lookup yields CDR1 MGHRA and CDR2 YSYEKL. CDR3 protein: CASSRRGNEGNEQFF. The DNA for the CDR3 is TGCGCCAGCAGCCGCCGGGGCAATGAAGGGAATGAGCAGTTCTTC.

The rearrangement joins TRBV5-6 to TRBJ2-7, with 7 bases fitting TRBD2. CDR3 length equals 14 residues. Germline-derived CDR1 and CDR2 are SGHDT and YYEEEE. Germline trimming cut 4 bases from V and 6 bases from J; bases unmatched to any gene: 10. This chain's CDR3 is CASSPGLMNLEQYF. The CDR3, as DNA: TGTGCCAGCAGCCCGGGACTAATGAACCTCGAGCAGTACTTC.

Here the CDR3 DNA reads TGTGCCAGCAGCGGCCCCCCACGGCGGGAAACCGGGGAGCTGTTTTTT. Translating gives CASSGPPRRETGELFF. V is TRBV5-6 and J is TRBJ2-2; the D gene is possibly TRBD2 (6 bases). CDR3 length equals 16 residues. Germline CDR1 SGHDT, CDR2 YYEEEE. The V end was cut by 4 bases, the J end by 5 bases, with 18 bases between.

Here the CDR3 DNA reads TGTGCCAGCAGCTTAGCCCGAAATAAAAACATTCAGTACTTC. This gives the protein CASSLARNKNIQYF. The gene calls are TRBV7-9 and TRBJ2-4, with D unresolved. Germline CDR1 SEHNR, CDR2 FQNEAQ (reference sequence). The CDR3 runs to 14 residues. V lost 0 bases, J lost 4 bases, and 7 bases lay in between.

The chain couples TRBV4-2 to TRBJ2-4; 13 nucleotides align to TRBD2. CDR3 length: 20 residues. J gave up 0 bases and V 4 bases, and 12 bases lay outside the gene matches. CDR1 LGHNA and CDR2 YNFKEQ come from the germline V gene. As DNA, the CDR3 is TGTGCCAGCAGCCCAGAGCCCGGGACTAGCGGGAATAGAGCCAAAAACATTCAGTACTTC. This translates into CASSPEPGTSGNRAKNIQYF.

CDR3 nucleotide sequence: TGTGCCAGCAGCGCCCCCGGACAGGAGAGGGGCTATGGCTACACCTTC. Translation: CASSAPGQERGYGYTF. The rearrangement joins TRBV13 to TRBJ1-2; 7 bases are a match to TRBD1. Germline CDR1 reads PRHDT; CDR2 reads FYEKMQ (reference sequence). The CDR3 loop spans 16 amino acids. V trimming: 5 bases; J trimming: 4 bases; junction bases outside the gene matches: 13.

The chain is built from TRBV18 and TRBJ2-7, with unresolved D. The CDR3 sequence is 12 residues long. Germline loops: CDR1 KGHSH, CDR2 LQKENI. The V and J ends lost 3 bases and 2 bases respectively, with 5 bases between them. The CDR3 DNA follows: TGTGCCAGCTCACCCCCAGCCTACGAGCAGTACTTC. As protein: CASSPPAYEQYF.

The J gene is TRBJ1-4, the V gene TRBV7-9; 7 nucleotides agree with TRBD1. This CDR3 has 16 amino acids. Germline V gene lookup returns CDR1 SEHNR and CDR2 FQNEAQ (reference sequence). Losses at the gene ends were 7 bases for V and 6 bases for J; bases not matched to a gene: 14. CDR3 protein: CASTPEADREDEKLFF. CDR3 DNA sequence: TGTGCCAGCACCCCAGAAGCCGACAGGGAGGATGAAAAACTGTTTTTT.

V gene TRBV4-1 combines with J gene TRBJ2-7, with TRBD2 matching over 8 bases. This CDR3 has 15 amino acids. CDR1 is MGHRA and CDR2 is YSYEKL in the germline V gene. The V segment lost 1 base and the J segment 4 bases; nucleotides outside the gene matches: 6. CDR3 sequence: CASSQVLAVSYEQYF. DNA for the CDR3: TGCGCCAGCAGCCAAGTACTAGCGGTATCGTACGAGCAGTACTTC.

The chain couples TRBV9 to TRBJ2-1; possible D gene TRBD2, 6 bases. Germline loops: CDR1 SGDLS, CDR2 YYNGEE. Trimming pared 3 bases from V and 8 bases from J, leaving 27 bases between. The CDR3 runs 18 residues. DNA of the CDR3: TGTGCCAGCAGCGAATTTTCCACTCGGGGGAGCAATTCCCATGAGCAGTTCTTC. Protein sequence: CASSEFSTRGSNSHEQFF.

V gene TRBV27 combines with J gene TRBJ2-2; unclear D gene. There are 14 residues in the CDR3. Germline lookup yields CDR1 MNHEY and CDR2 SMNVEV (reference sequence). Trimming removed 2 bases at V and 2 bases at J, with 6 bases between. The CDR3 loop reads CASSLGFNTGELFF. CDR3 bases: TGTGCCAGCAGTTTAGGGTTTAACACCGGGGAGCTGTTTTTT.

Written as DNA, the CDR3 is TGCGCCAGCAGCTTGGACCTGTCCGGGGAGCTGTTTTTT. Its protein is CASSLDLSGELFF. The J gene is TRBJ2-2, the V gene TRBV5-1; D remains unclear. The CDR3 length is 13 residues. Trimming took off 0 bases at V and 6 bases at J, with 6 bases between the two ends. Germline V gene data show CDR1 as SGHRS and CDR2 as YFSETQ.

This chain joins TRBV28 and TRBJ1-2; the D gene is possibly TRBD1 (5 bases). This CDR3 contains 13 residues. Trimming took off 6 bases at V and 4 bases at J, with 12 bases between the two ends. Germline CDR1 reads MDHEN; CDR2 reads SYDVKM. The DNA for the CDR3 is TGTGCCAGCAGCCTAGGCAGGGCCTATGGCTACACCTTC. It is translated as CASSLGRAYGYTF.

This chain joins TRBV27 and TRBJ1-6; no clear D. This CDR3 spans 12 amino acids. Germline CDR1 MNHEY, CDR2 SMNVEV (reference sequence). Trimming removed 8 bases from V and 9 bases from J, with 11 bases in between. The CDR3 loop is CASWVWGSPLHF. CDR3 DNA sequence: TGTGCCAGCTGGGTATGGGGTTCACCCCTCCACTTT.

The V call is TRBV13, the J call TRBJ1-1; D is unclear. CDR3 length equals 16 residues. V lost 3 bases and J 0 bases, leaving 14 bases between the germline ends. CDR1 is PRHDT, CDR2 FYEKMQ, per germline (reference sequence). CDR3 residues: CASSFARAPMNTEAFF. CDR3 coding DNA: TGTGCCAGCAGCTTTGCCCGGGCCCCGATGAACACTGAAGCTTTCTTT.

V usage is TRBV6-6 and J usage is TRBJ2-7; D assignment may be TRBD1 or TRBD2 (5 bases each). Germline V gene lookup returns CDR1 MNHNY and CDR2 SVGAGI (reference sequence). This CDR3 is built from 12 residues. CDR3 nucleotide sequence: TGTGCGGGGCCAGGAGGCACCTACGAGCAGTACTTC. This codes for CAGPGGTYEQYF.

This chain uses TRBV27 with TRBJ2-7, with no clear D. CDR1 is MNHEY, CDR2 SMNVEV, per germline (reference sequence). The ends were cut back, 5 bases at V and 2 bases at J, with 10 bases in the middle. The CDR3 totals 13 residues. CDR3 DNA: TGTGCCAGCAGTCCGACGTCCACCTACGAGCAGTACTTC. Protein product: CASSPTSTYEQYF.

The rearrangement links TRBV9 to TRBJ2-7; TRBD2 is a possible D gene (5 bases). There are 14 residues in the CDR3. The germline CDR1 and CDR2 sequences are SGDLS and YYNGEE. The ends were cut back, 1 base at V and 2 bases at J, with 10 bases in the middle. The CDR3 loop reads CASSVPGNPYEQYF. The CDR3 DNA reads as TGTGCCAGCAGCGTACCGGGGAACCCCTACGAGCAGTACTTC.

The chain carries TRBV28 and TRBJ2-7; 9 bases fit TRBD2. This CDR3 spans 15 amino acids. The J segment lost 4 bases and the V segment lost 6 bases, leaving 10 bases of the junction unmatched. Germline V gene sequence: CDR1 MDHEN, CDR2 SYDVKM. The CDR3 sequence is CASSAFRGRVYEQYF. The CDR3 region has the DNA TGTGCCAGCAGCGCCTTTCGCGGGAGGGTTTACGAGCAGTACTTC.

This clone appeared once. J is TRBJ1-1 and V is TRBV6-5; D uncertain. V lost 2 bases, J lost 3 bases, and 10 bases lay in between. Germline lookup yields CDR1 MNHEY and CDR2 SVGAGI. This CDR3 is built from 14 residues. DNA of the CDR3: TGTGCCAGCAGTTACATTTCCGGGCACACTGAAGCTTTCTTT. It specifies CASSYISGHTEAFF.

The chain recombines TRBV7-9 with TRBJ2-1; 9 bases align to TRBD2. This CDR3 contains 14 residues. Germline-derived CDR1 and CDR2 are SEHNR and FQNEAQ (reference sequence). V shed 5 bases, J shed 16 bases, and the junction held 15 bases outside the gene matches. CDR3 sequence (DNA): TGTGCCAGCAGCCCGCCCTGGCAACTAGCGGGCATCTTCTTC. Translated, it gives CASSPPWQLAGIFF.